This entry describes one T cell receptor beta chain. This sample was included in a study of blood T cell repertoires in COVID-19. In the source study's methods: The assay estimated nucleated cells by amplifying reference gene primers. Repertoires were generated with immunoSEQ multiplex PCR, while TCRdb's copy carries only in-frame clones and drops some. That table gives V, J and clone size, and the DNA gave D and trimming. Among about 250,000 clones listed, around 90% were seen once. CDR1 and CDR2 (germline): SGHRS, YFSETQ. Germline trimming cut 5 bases from V and 7 bases from J; bases unmatched to any gene: 7. CDR3 length equals 13 residues.

The sample taken for sequencing was peripheral blood. This sequence joins TRBV5-1 and TRBJ1-2; 8 nucleotides match TRBD1. This TCR derives from a woman aged 25 to 39 with acute or convalescent COVID-19. CDR3: CASRVVGTGGYTF. The CDR3 coding sequence is TGCGCCAGCAGGGTAGTGGGGACAGGTGGCTACACCTTC.